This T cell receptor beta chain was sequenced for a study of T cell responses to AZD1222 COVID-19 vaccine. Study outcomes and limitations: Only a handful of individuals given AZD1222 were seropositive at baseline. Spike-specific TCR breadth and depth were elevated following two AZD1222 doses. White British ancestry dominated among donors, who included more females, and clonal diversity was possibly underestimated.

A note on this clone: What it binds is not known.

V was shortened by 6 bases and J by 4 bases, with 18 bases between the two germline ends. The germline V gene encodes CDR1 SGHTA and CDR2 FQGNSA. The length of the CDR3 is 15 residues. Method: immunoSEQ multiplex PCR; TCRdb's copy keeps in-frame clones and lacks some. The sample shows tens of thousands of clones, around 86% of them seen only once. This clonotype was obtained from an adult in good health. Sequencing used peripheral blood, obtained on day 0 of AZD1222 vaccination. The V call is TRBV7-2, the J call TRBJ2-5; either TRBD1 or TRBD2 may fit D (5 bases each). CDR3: CASSYSGAEGETQYF. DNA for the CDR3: TGTGCCAGCAGTTACTCCGGGGCCGAGGGAGAGACCCAGTACTTC. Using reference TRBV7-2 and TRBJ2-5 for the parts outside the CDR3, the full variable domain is GAGVSQSPSNKVTEKGKDVELRCDPISGHTALYWYRQSLGQGLEFLIYFQGNSAPDKSGLPSDRFSAERTGGSVSTLTIQRTQQEDSAVYLCASSYSGAEGETQYFGPGTRLLVL.